The clone carrying this T cell receptor beta chain was seen only a few times. Its matching antigen is unknown. CDR1 is WSHSY and CDR2 is SAAADI in the germline V gene. Trimming took 6 bases from V and 5 from J; bases not matched to a gene: 14. The CDR3 has 17 amino acids. Each single cDNA molecule received a unique molecular identifier. From the 5' RACE reads, TCRdb called clonotypes with MiXCR, one entry per CDR3 protein. The profile shows about 60,000 distinct CDR3 sequences, approximately 9% of them singletons. These data originate in a study of early T cells in non-severe SARS-CoV-2 infection. Study summary: RNA in bulk from unsorted whole blood was sequenced, and chains were unpaired.

Whole-study findings and limits: Sequences matched to VDJdb favored anti-spike CD8 responses, while private and CD4 specificities were missed.

The chain couples TRBV10-2 to TRBJ2-2, with 8 bases aligning to TRBD2. The TCR sequence derives from an adult who was a healthcare worker with PCR-confirmed SARS-CoV-2 infection or an uninfected control (not recorded which). Sequenced material: whole blood. The CDR3 region has the DNA TGCGCCAGCAGACACCCTAAAAGCGGGAGAGGAACCGGGGAGCTGTTTTTT. It yields the protein CASRHPKSGRGTGELFF.